The source of this T cell receptor (beta chain) is a study of blood T cells in healthy people across ages. A sample-barcoded 5' primer and a J-beta primer mix were used in a second PCR of roughly 7 to 11 cycles. TCRdb itself ran the 5' RACE reads through MiXCR, one entry per CDR3 protein. The table lists approximately 1.5 million distinct CDR3 sequences, 30% to 40% of them singletons. Study conclusions and caveats: From one million sequenced T cells, diversity estimates were lower bounds.

CDR3 size: 17 residues. CDR1 SGHVS and CDR2 FQNEAQ come from the germline V gene. V shed 2 bases and J 5 bases; nucleotides not matched to a gene: 11. About this clonotype itself: As yet, its antigen is unknown.

The TCR originated in a woman aged 25 to 39 in good health. The chain has TRBV7-8 and TRBJ2-7; TRBD2 matches at 11 bases. Sequencing was carried out using blood. The CDR3 loop is CASSLTGTSGPRNEQYF. Written as DNA, the CDR3 is TGTGCCAGCAGCTTAACCGGGACTAGCGGTCCGAGAAACGAGCAGTACTTC.